What follows are 5 T cell receptor beta chains derived from one specimen sequenced in a study of T cell responses to AZD1222 COVID-19 vaccine (dated by TCRdb to the early 2020s). The library came from the immunoSEQ multiplex PCR assay. In TCRdb, the immuneACCESS table is reduced to in-frame sequences with V and J assigned. These tables do not hold every clone; where another copy was compared, an unresolved V gene accounts for under half, and the others remain unexplained. The sample table contains roughly 180,000 clones; only one count was recorded for 94% of them. The ten largest clones capture 7.5% to 10% of the sample. This specimen's time point label, per the study, means: baseline before first vaccination. The sample consisted of peripheral blood, taken on day 0 of AZD1222 vaccination. Receptors originate from an adult in good health.

The chain couples TRBV5-1 to TRBJ2-6; 7 bases line up with TRBD1. The CDR3 contains 14 residues. Germline V gene sequence: CDR1 SGHRS, CDR2 YFSETQ. The V and J ends lost 8 bases and 0 bases, in that order; junction bases with no gene match: 2. The CDR3 here is CASDRVSGANVLTF. The CDR3 DNA sequence: TGCGCCAGTGACAGGGTCTCTGGGGCCAACGTCCTGACTTTC.

This chain uses TRBV30 with TRBJ2-1; the D is unclear. V lost 4 bases, J lost 6 bases, and 19 bases lay in between. The CDR3 is 15 residues long. Germline lookup yields CDR1 GTSNPN and CDR2 SVGIG (reference sequence). The CDR3 sequence is CAWTQVGWTLNEQFF. The CDR3 bases are TGTGCCTGGACCCAAGTTGGTTGGACCCTCAATGAGCAGTTCTTC.

V gene TRBV18 combines with J gene TRBJ1-6; D is possibly TRBD1 (6 bases). The CDR3 runs 13 residues. Looked up from germline, CDR1 is KGHSH and CDR2 is LQKENI. Trimming shortened V by 4 bases and J by 14 bases, and 15 bases separated the two germline ends. The CDR3 reads CASSHRDQGALHF. DNA of the CDR3: TGTGCCAGCTCACACAGGGACCAAGGAGCCCTCCACTTT.

V and J are TRBV28 and TRBJ2-1; D is uncertain. Per the germline V gene, CDR1 is MDHEN and CDR2 is SYDVKM. V shed 2 bases and J shed 4 bases, with 6 bases lying between them. This CDR3 spans 13 amino acids. CDR3 sequence (DNA): TGTGCCAGCAGTTTAGGGCCTTACAATGAGCAGTTCTTC. The encoded protein is CASSLGPYNEQFF.

This clone was seen only a few times. The chain carries TRBV15 and TRBJ2-7; TRBD1 matches 9 bases. V was pared by 3 bases and J by 1 base, with 4 bases of the junction left unmatched. The germline V gene has CDR1 LNHNV and CDR2 YYDKDF (reference sequence). The CDR3 runs 15 residues. The DNA of the CDR3 is TGTGCCACCAGCAGGGGACAGGGTACGTCCTACGAGCAGTACTTC. Translated: CATSRGQGTSYEQYF.